This T cell receptor beta chain was sequenced in a study of CDR3 diversity in severe acne. V lost 2 bases to trimming and J lost 11 bases, with 15 bases between them. CDR3 length: 13 amino acids. Germline lookup yields CDR1 WNHNN and CDR2 SYGVQD (reference sequence). TCRdb analysed the PCR reads with MiXCR anew, one entry per CDR3 protein. This table has around 100,000 distinct CDR3 sequences, about half appearing once. The source of this sequence is a male donor with acne. The chain recombines TRBV10-1 with TRBJ1-1, with a tentative D call TRBD1 (6 bases). Specimen: blood. CDR3 DNA sequence: TGCGCCAGCAGTGAGCTTCCGGGGGCTGCCGCTTTCTTT. Its translation: CASSELPGAAAFF.